Below, 8 T cell receptor beta chains from the same sample are listed, as sequenced in a study of T cell repertoires in cytomegalovirus infection. MiXCR was run by TCRdb on the reads, yielding one entry per CDR3 protein. The top ten clones hold around an eighth of a sample with about 900,000 distinct CDR3 sequences, approximately 30% of them seen once. These receptors have no identified antigens. The sample was cultured CD8+ T cells from PBMCs, taken from culture after CMV antigen stimulation. The receptors were gathered from a human donor in good health (CMV status not recorded). Some clones in this sample may be carry-over from other donors' samples.

The chain uses TRBV6-5 and TRBJ2-5, with TRBD2 matching 11 bases. V trimming: 5 bases; J trimming: 5 bases; junction bases outside the gene matches: 10. This CDR3 contains 16 residues. Germline V gives CDR1 MNHEY, CDR2 SVGAGI. The CDR3 nucleotides read TGTGCCAGCAGTCCCCTAGCGGGGGGTTATGGGGAGACCCAGTACTTC. As protein: CASSPLAGGYGETQYF.

The chain employs TRBV19 and TRBJ2-1; D is perhaps TRBD1 or TRBD2 (6 bases each). This CDR3 is 13 amino acids long. Germline assignment: CDR1 LNHDA and CDR2 SQIVND (reference sequence). Trimming pared 3 bases from V and 6 bases from J, leaving 9 bases between. The CDR3 loop reads CASSIGGPNEQFF. The CDR3 region has the DNA TGTGCCAGTAGTATCGGGGGCCCCAATGAGCAGTTCTTC.

The rearrangement joins TRBV9 to TRBJ2-3; 8 positions agree with TRBD2. Germline V gene data show CDR1 as SGDLS and CDR2 as YYNGEE. J gave up 4 bases and V 2 bases, and 6 bases lay outside the gene matches. CDR3 length equals 15 residues. CDR3: CASSVSGAASDTQYF. CDR3 sequence (DNA): TGTGCCAGCAGCGTTAGCGGGGCCGCCTCAGATACGCAGTATTTT.

V usage is TRBV7-9 and J usage is TRBJ2-4, with a possible D match to TRBD1 (8 bases). Germline-derived CDR1 and CDR2 are SEHNR and FQNEAQ (reference sequence). V lost 1 base and J 8 bases, leaving 12 bases between the germline ends. The CDR3 contains 14 residues. In nucleotides, the CDR3 is TGTGCCAGCAGCTTAGGGACAGGGAGGGACATTCAGTACTTC. This gives the protein CASSLGTGRDIQYF.

V usage is TRBV12-3 or TRBV12-4 and J usage is TRBJ1-5; TRBD1 matches 8 bases. V gave up 4 bases and J gave up 3 bases; unmatched junction bases: 2. The CDR3 spans 14 residues. As DNA, the CDR3 is TGTGCCAGCAGTTCGACAGGGGACAATCAGCCCCAGCATTTT. This encodes CASSSTGDNQPQHF.

The gene calls are TRBV6-8 and TRBJ2-2, with D tentatively TRBD2 (6 bases). Trimming took 9 bases from V and 4 from J, leaving 15 bases between them. CDR3 length equals 14 residues. Germline V CDR1 and CDR2: MNHGY, SAAAGT. CDR3 nucleotides: TGTGCCAGTAGGGGAGGTGGGTCCACCGGGGAGCTGTTTTTT. Translating it yields CASRGGGSTGELFF.

V gene TRBV6-5 combines with J gene TRBJ2-7; D is perhaps TRBD1 (5 bases). The germline V and J ends were trimmed by 0 bases and 7 bases, with 13 bases remaining between them. Germline-derived CDR1 and CDR2 are MNHEY and SVGAGI. CDR3 length: 14 residues. The CDR3 DNA reads as TGTGCCAGCAGTTACTCGGGAAGGGGTCTGGAGCAGTACGTC. Translated: CASSYSGRGLEQYV.

This chain uses TRBV7-3 with TRBJ2-1; 8 bases align to TRBD2. CDR3 length: 17 amino acids. CDR1 and CDR2 (germline): SGHTA, FQGTGA. Trimming removed 4 bases from V and 5 bases from J; junction bases left unmatched: 13. CDR3 region: CASSSLRTGGPHNEQFF. The CDR3 DNA sequence: TGTGCCAGCAGCTCCCTCAGAACGGGGGGGCCCCACAATGAGCAGTTCTTC.